Each of the 25 T cell receptor beta chains below was sequenced from the same sample in a study of patients and donors after allogeneic stem cell transplantation. TCRdb recomputed calls from the RT-PCR reads with MiXCR, one row per CDR3 protein. The table has about 150,000 distinct CDR3 sequences, about 24% seen once; the top ten hold 26%. Sequences were obtained from blood, either unsorted or a sorted T cell fraction (not recorded which). The receptors stem from a human donor who was either an allogeneic HSCT recipient or a stem cell or donor lymphocyte infusion donor (not recorded which). It is not recorded whose cells these are; they may come from a transplant donor.

The V gene is TRBV30, the J gene TRBJ1-4, with a tentative D call TRBD1 (5 bases). The CDR3 has 13 amino acids. V was shortened by 4 bases and J by 7 bases, with 13 bases between the two germline ends. Germline V CDR1 and CDR2: GTSNPN, SVGIG (reference sequence). CDR3 coding DNA: TGTGCCTGGATTGGGCAGGGTAGTGAAAAACTGTTTTTT. Translated: CAWIGQGSEKLFF.

The CDR3 sequence is CSAEGFYATGQGAFF. CDR3 coding DNA: TGCAGCGCAGAAGGTTTCTACGCGACAGGACAGGGAGCTTTCTTT. J is TRBJ1-1 and V is TRBV29-1; 8 positions match TRBD1. Germline V gives CDR1 SQVTM, CDR2 ANQGSEA. V lost 7 bases, J lost 10 bases, and 20 bases stayed unmatched. The CDR3 totals 15 residues.

This clonotype was counted once. The chain links TRBV12-3 or TRBV12-4 to TRBJ2-2, with a weak D call TRBD1 (5 bases). The CDR3 covers 15 residues. Trimming removed 5 bases at V and 6 bases at J, with 16 bases between. This CDR3 is CASSPRWGLAGELFF. In nucleotides, the CDR3 is TGTGCCAGCAGTCCCCGCTGGGGCCTCGCCGGGGAGCTGTTTTTT.

This clonotype was counted at least ten times. This sequence joins TRBV6-5 and TRBJ1-2; weak D call: TRBD1 (5 bases). There are 15 residues in the CDR3. Deletions cut 8 bases from V and 0 bases from J, with 16 bases between. CDR1 and CDR2 from the germline V gene are MNHEY and SVGAGI. The CDR3 DNA follows: TGTGCCAGCGGATGGGGGGAGGAAGCTAACTATGGCTACACCTTC. It translates to CASGWGEEANYGYTF.

The sample holds a few counts of this clonotype. V is TRBV5-8 and J is TRBJ2-3; 8 bases are a match to TRBD2. The germline V gene encodes CDR1 SGHTS and CDR2 YDEGEE. This CDR3 contains 17 residues. The V and J ends lost 2 bases and 0 bases, in that order; junction bases with no gene match: 8. The CDR3 protein is CASSFRTSKFSTDTQYF. CDR3 bases: TGTGCCAGCAGCTTTAGGACTAGCAAGTTCAGCACAGATACGCAGTATTTT.

V and J are TRBV15 and TRBJ2-5; TRBD2 matches at 7 bases. V was pared by 1 base and J by 1 base, with 3 bases of the junction left unmatched. There are 15 residues in the CDR3. CDR1 and CDR2 (germline): LNHNV, YYDKDF (reference sequence). CDR3 amino acids: CATSRVWTSQETQYF. The CDR3 region has the DNA TGTGCCACCAGCAGAGTTTGGACTAGCCAAGAGACCCAGTACTTC.

This clonotype was counted a few times. The CDR3 sequence is CASSFLLAGETQYF. CDR3 in DNA: TGTGCCAGCAGCTTCTTACTAGCGGGAGAGACCCAGTACTTC. V gene TRBV7-6 combines with J gene TRBJ2-5, with 9 nucleotides matching TRBD2. The CDR3 is made up of 14 amino acids. The J segment lost 4 bases and the V segment lost 3 bases, leaving 3 bases of the junction unmatched. Germline V gene sequence: CDR1 SGHVS, CDR2 FNYEAQ. Using reference TRBV7-6 and TRBJ2-5 for the parts outside the CDR3, the full variable domain is GAGVSQSPRYKVTKRGQDVALRCDPISGHVSLYWYRQALGQGPEFLTYFNYEAQQDKSGLPNDRFSAERPEGSISTLTIQRTEQRDSAMYRCASSFLLAGETQYFGPGTRLLVL.

The chain combines TRBV7-2 with TRBJ2-5; D is unresolved. V was pared by 2 bases and J by 4 bases, with 11 bases between. CDR1 SGHTA and CDR2 FQGNSA come from the germline V gene. The CDR3 totals 14 residues. The CDR3 coding sequence is TGTGCCAGCAGCTTAACCCATTGGGCAGAGACCCAGTACTTC. This translates into CASSLTHWAETQYF.

This clonotype was detected many times. The V gene is TRBV20-1, the J gene TRBJ1-1; tentative D call: TRBD1 (5 bases). V lost 3 bases and J 8 bases, leaving 13 bases between the germline ends. This CDR3 comprises 12 residues. In germline, CDR1 is DFQATT, CDR2 SNEGSKA (reference sequence). The CDR3 region has the DNA TGCAGTGCTAGGAAGAGAGGGGCGGAAGCTTTCTTT. Protein: CSARKRGAEAFF.

This chain connects TRBV6-2 or TRBV6-3 to TRBJ2-1; D unclear. This CDR3 has 13 amino acids. Germline CDR1 and CDR2: MNHEY and SVGEGT. V dropped 8 bases and J dropped 4 bases, with 12 bases sitting between them. CDR3 nucleotide sequence: TGTGCCAGCCGGCTGATGGGATACAATGAGCAGTTCTTC. Residues: CASRLMGYNEQFF.

The gene calls are TRBV7-8 and TRBJ2-4; D is uncertain. The CDR3 has 15 residues. Germline V gene sequence: CDR1 SGHVS, CDR2 FQNEAQ. With 1 base removed from V and 0 bases from J, the gap between germline ends came to 7 bases. The CDR3: CASSLEVIAKNIQYF. The CDR3 nucleotides are TGTGCCAGCAGCTTAGAAGTTATAGCCAAAAACATTCAGTACTTC.

The V call is TRBV7-2, the J call TRBJ2-1; TRBD2 matches 9 bases. From germline, CDR1 is SGHTA and CDR2 FQGNSA. The CDR3 sequence is 16 residues long. Unmatched junction bases numbered 9, after V lost 4 bases and J lost 5 bases. CDR3 residues: CASSSGLARGHNEQFF. CDR3 in DNA: TGTGCCAGCAGCTCTGGACTAGCGAGAGGGCACAATGAGCAGTTCTTC. Combining the CDR3 with reference TRBV7-2 and TRBJ2-1 gives the whole variable domain GAGVSQSPSNKVTEKGKDVELRCDPISGHTALYWYRQSLGQGLEFLIYFQGNSAPDKSGLPSDRFSAERTGGSVSTLTIQRTQQEDSAVYLCASSSGLARGHNEQFFGPGTRLTVL.

The rearrangement uses TRBV5-1 and TRBJ1-2; D might be TRBD1 (6 bases). The CDR3 length is 14 residues. Germline values: CDR1 SGHRS, CDR2 YFSETQ. V lost 0 bases and J lost 1, with 7 bases in between. The CDR3 DNA follows: TGCGCCAGCAGCTTGGACAGGGTTAACTATGGCTACACCTTC. It encodes CASSLDRVNYGYTF.

The V call is TRBV5-1, the J call TRBJ2-3; D is unclear. V lost 0 bases, J lost 5 bases, and 7 bases lay in between. The germline V gene has CDR1 SGHRS and CDR2 YFSETQ. The CDR3 totals 13 residues. The CDR3 protein is CASSLAMVDTQYF. In DNA form, the CDR3 reads TGCGCCAGCAGCTTGGCTATGGTAGATACGCAGTATTTT.

There are a few counts of this clonotype. V and J are TRBV7-2 and TRBJ2-3, with D tentatively TRBD1 (5 bases). The CDR3 runs 18 residues. The V and J ends lost 2 bases and 3 bases respectively, with 21 bases between them. Germline lookup yields CDR1 SGHTA and CDR2 FQGNSA. The CDR3 DNA follows: TGTGCCAGCAGCTTACGCAGCAGGGTTGGTTACCAGACAGATACGCAGTATTTT. This sequence encodes CASSLRSRVGYQTDTQYF.

This chain joins TRBV27 and TRBJ2-2; possible D gene TRBD2, 5 bases. Germline CDR1 MNHEY, CDR2 SMNVEV (reference sequence). The V gene lost 0 bases and the J gene lost 2 bases, with 10 bases spanning the gap. This CDR3 is 16 amino acids long. DNA for the CDR3: TGTGCCAGCAGTTTATCGGCTGGACTCAACACCGGGGAGCTGTTTTTT. This translates into CASSLSAGLNTGELFF.

There are a few counts of this clonotype. This sequence joins TRBV12-3 or TRBV12-4 and TRBJ2-4; D might be TRBD1 or TRBD2, each matching 5 bases. Between the trimmed V and J ends, which lost 5 bases and 3 bases, there was a span of 14 bases. The CDR3 totals 15 residues. CDR3 sequence: CASSHRDLNKNIQYF. DNA of the CDR3: TGTGCCAGCAGTCACCGGGACCTGAACAAAAACATTCAGTACTTC.

V and J are TRBV11-3 and TRBJ2-1; tentatively, D is TRBD1 (6 bases). Trimming pared 5 bases from V and 5 bases from J, leaving 19 bases between. This CDR3 contains 16 residues. Germline V gene sequence: CDR1 SGHNT, CDR2 YENEEA. Here the CDR3 reads CASSAPLGHPNNEQFF. The DNA for the CDR3 is TGTGCCAGCAGCGCCCCACTGGGACACCCCAACAATGAGCAGTTCTTC.

The rearrangement uses TRBV9 and TRBJ2-1; TRBD2 matches 10 bases. The CDR3 covers 18 residues. V was clipped by 3 bases and J by 8 bases; unmatched bases: 17. Germline V gene sequence: CDR1 SGDLS, CDR2 YYNGEE. The CDR3 region has the DNA TGTGCCAGCAGCGCCGCAGGGAGCGGGGGGGCAGCGTTGGATGAGCAGTTCTTC. It translates to CASSAAGSGGAALDEQFF. The entire variable domain, with the rest obtained from reference TRBV9 and TRBJ2-1, is as follows: DSGVTQTPKHLITATGQRVTLRCSPRSGDLSVYWYQQSLDQGLQFLIQYYNGEERAKGNILERFSAQQFPDLHSELNLSSLELGDSALYFCASSAAGSGGAALDEQFFGPGTRLTVL.

The chain uses TRBV7-2 and TRBJ2-1, with D unclear. V gave up 0 bases and J gave up 0 bases, with 15 bases separating them. Germline CDR1 and CDR2: SGHTA and FQGNSA. This CDR3 has 18 amino acids. The CDR3 DNA reads as TGTGCCAGCAGCTTAGCCCTCAGGACGGCCGGCTCCTACAATGAGCAGTTCTTC. Amino acids: CASSLALRTAGSYNEQFF.

V is TRBV12-3 or TRBV12-4 and J is TRBJ1-6; no definite D call. V was pared by 1 base and J by 4 bases, with 17 bases between. The CDR3 runs 18 residues. The CDR3 DNA reads as TGTGCCAGCAGTTTAGGGGGATTAAGGGCTCCTTATAATTCACCCCTCCACTTT. Its protein is CASSLGGLRAPYNSPLHF.

The V and J genes are TRBV5-1 and TRBJ2-1, with 8 bases matching TRBD2. Germline values: CDR1 SGHRS, CDR2 YFSETQ. CDR3 length: 15 residues. Trimming cost V 0 bases and J 6 bases; bases outside gene matches: 5. This chain's CDR3 is CASSLVGLGGNEQFF. In nucleotides, the CDR3 is TGCGCCAGCAGCTTGGTGGGACTAGGGGGCAATGAGCAGTTCTTC. The full variable domain, its missing parts supplied by reference TRBV5-1 and TRBJ2-1, is KAGVTQTPRYLIKTRGQQVTLSCSPISGHRSVSWYQQTPGQGLQFLFEYFSETQRNKGNFPGRFSGRQFSNSRSEMNVSTLELGDSALYLCASSLVGLGGNEQFFGPGTRLTVL.

The CDR3 spells CATSRGPGTGNSPLHF. The CDR3 DNA reads as TGTGCCACCAGCAGAGGCCCCGGGACAGGGAATTCACCCCTCCACTTT. The chain links TRBV15 to TRBJ1-6; 9 bases line up with TRBD1. Germline loops: CDR1 LNHNV, CDR2 YYDKDF (reference sequence). CDR3 length: 16 residues. V was clipped by 1 base and J by 7 bases; unmatched bases: 5.

The table lists this clonotype with a few counts. The gene calls are TRBV14 and TRBJ2-2, with no clear D. V dropped 1 base and J dropped 4 bases, with 16 bases sitting between them. This CDR3 has 17 amino acids. Looked up from germline, CDR1 is SGHDN and CDR2 is FVKESK. In DNA form, the CDR3 reads TGTGCCAGCAGCCAAGTCCTCCCGCAGGAAATCACCGGGGAGCTGTTTTTT. Its translation: CASSQVLPQEITGELFF.

The chain joins TRBV12-3 or TRBV12-4 to TRBJ2-5, with unresolved D. This CDR3 is built from 13 residues. Trimming removed 1 base at V and 5 bases at J, with 8 bases between. Here the CDR3 DNA reads TGTGCCAGCAGTTTAGGCCAAGCGGAGACCCAGTACTTC. Its protein is CASSLGQAETQYF.